The present entry profiles one T cell receptor beta chain with its context. Its antigen is unidentified. The data stem from a study of Graves' ophthalmopathy and Graves' hyperthyroidism. Study-wide findings and caveats: Detected in blood as well were most expanded thyroid clonotypes with frequency above 0.001.

Amplification of the TCR beta CDR3 regions used RNA transcripts (as template). Second-round multiplex PCR came after a first-round RT-PCR that employed HTBI primers. TCRdb used MiXCR to reprocess the multiplex PCR reads, holding one entry per CDR3 protein. The sample lists about 210,000 distinct CDR3 sequences; under 30% were seen once. CDR1 is SGHAT and CDR2 is FQNNGV in the germline V gene. The CDR3 has 15 residues. Trimming at V came to 2 bases and at J to 5 bases, leaving 7 bases not matched to a gene. The V gene is TRBV11-2, the J gene TRBJ2-7, with TRBD1 matching over 9 bases. The sequenced material came from peripheral blood. The receptor was derived from a man aged 45-65 years with Graves' ophthalmopathy. The CDR3 reads CASSLRNRGPDEQYF. The CDR3 nucleotides read TGTGCCAGCAGCTTACGGAACAGGGGGCCGGACGAGCAGTACTTC.